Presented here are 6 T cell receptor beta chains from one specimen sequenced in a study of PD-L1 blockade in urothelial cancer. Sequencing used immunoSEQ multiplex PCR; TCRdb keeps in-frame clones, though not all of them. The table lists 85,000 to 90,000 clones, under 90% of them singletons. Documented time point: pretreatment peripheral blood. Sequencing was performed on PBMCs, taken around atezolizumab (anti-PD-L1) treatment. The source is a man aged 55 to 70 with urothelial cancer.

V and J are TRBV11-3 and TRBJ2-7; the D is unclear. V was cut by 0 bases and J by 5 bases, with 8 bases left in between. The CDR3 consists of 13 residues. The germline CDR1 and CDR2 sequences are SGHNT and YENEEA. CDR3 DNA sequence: TGTGCCAGCAGCTTAGATCGAGTCCACGAGCAGTACTTC. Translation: CASSLDRVHEQYF.

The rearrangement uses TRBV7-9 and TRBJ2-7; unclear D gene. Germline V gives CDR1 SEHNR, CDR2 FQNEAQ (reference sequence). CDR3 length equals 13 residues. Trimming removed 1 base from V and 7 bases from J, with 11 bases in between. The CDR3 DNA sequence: TGTGCCAGCAGCTTAGAACGGAGCCGGGAGCAGTACTTC. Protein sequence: CASSLERSREQYF.

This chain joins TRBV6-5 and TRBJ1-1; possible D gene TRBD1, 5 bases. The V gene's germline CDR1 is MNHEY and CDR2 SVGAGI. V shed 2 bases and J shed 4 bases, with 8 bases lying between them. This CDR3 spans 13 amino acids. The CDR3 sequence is CASSYGGFTEAFF. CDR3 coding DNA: TGTGCCAGCAGTTACGGGGGGTTCACTGAAGCTTTCTTT.

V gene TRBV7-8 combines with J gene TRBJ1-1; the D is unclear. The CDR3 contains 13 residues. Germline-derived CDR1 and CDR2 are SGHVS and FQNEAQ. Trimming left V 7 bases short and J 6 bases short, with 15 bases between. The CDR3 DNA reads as TGTGCCAGCACCCTTGTCGGGGTCGCTGAAGCTTTCTTT. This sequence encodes CASTLVGVAEAFF. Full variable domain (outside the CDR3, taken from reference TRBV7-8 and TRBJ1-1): GAGVSQSPRYKVAKRGQDVALRCDPISGHVSLFWYQQALGQGPEFLTYFQNEAQLDKSGLPSDRFFAERPEGSVSTLKIQRTQQEDSAVYLCASTLVGVAEAFFGQGTRLTVV.

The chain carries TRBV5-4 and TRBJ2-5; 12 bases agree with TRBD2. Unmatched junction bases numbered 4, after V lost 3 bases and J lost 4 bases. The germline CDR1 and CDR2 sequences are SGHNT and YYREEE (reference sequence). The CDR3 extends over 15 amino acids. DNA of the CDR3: TGTGCCAGCAGCTCTAGACTAGCGGGAGTAGAGACCCAGTACTTC. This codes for CASSSRLAGVETQYF.

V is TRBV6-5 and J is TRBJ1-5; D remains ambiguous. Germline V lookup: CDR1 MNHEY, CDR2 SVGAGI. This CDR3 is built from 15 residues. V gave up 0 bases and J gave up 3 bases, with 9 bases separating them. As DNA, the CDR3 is TGTGCCAGCAGTTACTCGAGGAATACCAATCAGCCCCAGCATTTT. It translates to CASSYSRNTNQPQHF.